Listed below are T cell receptor beta chains from one sample, sequenced in a study of blood T cell repertoires in COVID-19. Data came from immunoSEQ multiplex PCR; TCRdb stores just in-frame clones and leaves some out. The sample yields hundreds of thousands of clones, around 89% seen once. Material for sequencing was PBMCs or T cells enriched from blood (not recorded which). These receptors originate from a man younger than 45 who had recovered from COVID-19. CDR3s include the opening cysteine and the closing phenylalanine or tryptophan. Fields, in order: CDR3 length, clone size, J gene, V gene, D gene, CDR3 DNA, CDR3 protein. The D gene is left open where the match is weak. Only part of the rows carry a size: once, few, many, or a class if the clone is expanded.

length: 13
size: -
J: TRBJ2-2
V: TRBV24-1
D: -
DNA: TGTGCCACCAGTGACTCTGGGGGCAGGGAGCTGTTTTTT
CDR3: CATSDSGGRELFF

length: 22
size: few
J: TRBJ2-7
V: TRBV5-1
D: TRBD2
DNA: TGCGCCAGCAGCTTGGAGGGCGATCCCGGGAGGAGCCCTAGCGGGGCCCCCTACGAGCAGTACTTC
CDR3: CASSLEGDPGRSPSGAPYEQYF

length: 15
size: -
J: TRBJ2-7
V: TRBV19
D: -
DNA: TGTGCCAGTAGTATAGCCAGGAACGCTTTAAGCGAGCAGTACTTC
CDR3: CASSIARNALSEQYF

length: 14
size: -
J: TRBJ2-7
V: TRBV2
D: TRBD1
DNA: TGTGCCAGCAGAGCTGACAGGGGGCACTACGAGCAGTACTTC
CDR3: CASRADRGHYEQYF

length: 17
size: -
J: TRBJ1-6
V: TRBV2
D: TRBD1
DNA: TGTGCCAGCAGCCCGGGACAGGGGAGCTCCTATAATTCACCCCTCCACTTT
CDR3: CASSPGQGSSYNSPLHF

length: 15
size: -
J: TRBJ2-2
V: TRBV5-1
D: -
DNA: TGCGCCAGCAGCTTGCTTCGGGAGAGGGGCGGGGAGCTGTTTTTT
CDR3: CASSLLRERGGELFF

length: 16
size: -
J: TRBJ1-2
V: TRBV7-9
D: -
DNA: TGTGCCAGCAGACCTAACTTGGGGGCGCGGGACTATGGCTACACCTTC
CDR3: CASRPNLGARDYGYTF

length: 15
size: -
J: TRBJ2-5
V: TRBV3-1/TRBV3-2
D: TRBD2
DNA: TGTGCCAGCAGCCAACCGGGACTAGTAAAAGAGACCCAGTACTTC
CDR3: CASSQPGLVKETQYF

length: 14
size: -
J: TRBJ2-7
V: TRBV19
D: TRBD1
DNA: TGTGCCAGTAGTACCGGGACAGGGCTTTACGAGCAGTACTTC
CDR3: CASSTGTGLYEQYF

length: 15
size: -
J: TRBJ2-1
V: TRBV19
D: TRBD2
DNA: TGTGCCAGTAGTATGGAGCGGGGCTCCTACAATGAGCAGTTCTTC
CDR3: CASSMERGSYNEQFF

length: 13
size: -
J: TRBJ2-5
V: TRBV5-1
D: -
DNA: TGCGCCAGCAGCGTGCAGGGAACAGAGACCCAGTACTTC
CDR3: CASSVQGTETQYF

length: 13
size: once
J: TRBJ1-1
V: TRBV12-3/TRBV12-4
D: -
DNA: TGTGCCAGCAGTTTTGGGGAGTACACTGAAGCTTTCTTT
CDR3: CASSFGEYTEAFF

length: 13
size: -
J: TRBJ1-1
V: TRBV11-2
D: -
DNA: TGTGCCAGCAGCTTACAGGTGAACACTGAAGCTTTCTTT
CDR3: CASSLQVNTEAFF

length: 16
size: -
J: TRBJ2-7
V: TRBV7-9
D: -
DNA: TGTGCCACCCTCCTCGTCACGGGATACGGTACCTACGAGCAGTACTTC
CDR3: CATLLVTGYGTYEQYF

length: 13
size: -
J: TRBJ1-2
V: TRBV28
D: TRBD1
DNA: TGTGCCAGCAGTAACAGGGGGCCCTATGGCTACACCTTC
CDR3: CASSNRGPYGYTF

length: 12
size: -
J: TRBJ2-7
V: TRBV3-1/TRBV3-2
D: -
DNA: TGTGCCAGCAGTCTAGAGGGTACCGAGCAGTACTTC
CDR3: CASSLEGTEQYF

length: 16
size: once
J: TRBJ1-5
V: TRBV19
D: -
DNA: TGTGCCAGTAGTATAGTGGGGACTCTCAGTCCTCAGCCCCAGCATTTT
CDR3: CASSIVGTLSPQPQHF

length: 12
size: -
J: TRBJ1-2
V: TRBV7-9
D: -
DNA: TGTGCCAGCAGTACTCAGGGATATGGCTACACCTTC
CDR3: CASSTQGYGYTF

length: 13
size: -
J: TRBJ1-2
V: TRBV18
D: -
DNA: TGTGCCAGCTCACGGGGCATCGAGTATGGCTACACCTTC
CDR3: CASSRGIEYGYTF

length: 14
size: -
J: TRBJ2-3
V: TRBV9
D: -
DNA: TGTGCCAGCAGCGAGACACTCATCACAGATACGCAGTATTTT
CDR3: CASSETLITDTQYF

length: 15
size: -
J: TRBJ2-7
V: TRBV13
D: TRBD2
DNA: TGTGCCAGCAGCCTCGGACTAGCGGGAAACTACGAGCAGTACTTC
CDR3: CASSLGLAGNYEQYF

length: 13
size: -
J: TRBJ1-2
V: TRBV5-4
D: -
DNA: TGTGCCAGCAGCTTGTTCTCTAACTATGGCTACACCTTC
CDR3: CASSLFSNYGYTF

length: 13
size: -
J: TRBJ1-5
V: TRBV19
D: -
DNA: TGTGCCAGTAGTACTTTGTACAATCAGCCCCAGCATTTT
CDR3: CASSTLYNQPQHF

length: 15
size: -
J: TRBJ2-3
V: TRBV9
D: TRBD2
DNA: TGTGCCAGCGGGGTGGGAGGGAGACCGGGGGATACGCAGTATTTT
CDR3: CASGVGGRPGDTQYF

length: 17
size: -
J: TRBJ2-2
V: TRBV4-1
D: -
DNA: TGCGCCAGCAGCCAAGCATCCCCTAGAGGTACGACCGGGGAGCTGTTTTTT
CDR3: CASSQASPRGTTGELFF

length: 13
size: -
J: TRBJ1-5
V: TRBV27
D: TRBD1
DNA: TGTGTGATGGGGACAGATGGTTATCAGCCCCAGCATTTT
CDR3: CVMGTDGYQPQHF

length: 15
size: -
J: TRBJ2-3
V: TRBV9
D: -
DNA: TGTGCCAGCACCGATAGGCAGGGGTCATCAGATACGCAGTATTTT
CDR3: CASTDRQGSSDTQYF

length: 17
size: -
J: TRBJ1-6
V: TRBV5-1
D: TRBD1
DNA: TGCGCCAGCAGCTTCAATAGACAGGGGGCTTATAATTCACCCCTCCACTTT
CDR3: CASSFNRQGAYNSPLHF

length: 14
size: -
J: TRBJ2-5
V: TRBV7-2
D: -
DNA: TGTGCCAGCAGCGCTAATAGCGGCTTAGAGACCCAGTACTTC
CDR3: CASSANSGLETQYF

length: 14
size: -
J: TRBJ1-5
V: TRBV25-1
D: -
DNA: TGTGCCAGCAGTCCGACAGGATCCAATCAGCCCCAGCATTTT
CDR3: CASSPTGSNQPQHF

length: 13
size: -
J: TRBJ2-3
V: TRBV7-2
D: -
DNA: TGTGCCAGCAGCTTTGGGGCAAAAAATACGCAGTATTTT
CDR3: CASSFGAKNTQYF

length: 18
size: -
J: TRBJ2-3
V: TRBV7-7
D: TRBD2
DNA: TGTGCCAGCGAGTATCGGGGACTAGCGGGAGAAGGCACAGATACGCAGTATTTT
CDR3: CASEYRGLAGEGTDTQYF

length: 12
size: -
J: TRBJ1-2
V: TRBV12-3/TRBV12-4
D: -
DNA: TGTGCCAGCAGTTTCGAGCGGTATGGCTACACCTTC
CDR3: CASSFERYGYTF

length: 14
size: once
J: TRBJ1-2
V: TRBV19
D: TRBD1
DNA: TGTGCCACAACCACCGGACAGGGCAAGTATGGCTACACCTTC
CDR3: CATTTGQGKYGYTF

length: 16
size: -
J: TRBJ2-7
V: TRBV15
D: TRBD2
DNA: TGTGCCACCAGCAGTGGACAGCTAGCGGGAGTCTACGAGCAGTACTTC
CDR3: CATSSGQLAGVYEQYF

length: 13
size: once
J: TRBJ1-5
V: TRBV18
D: -
DNA: TGTGCCAGCTCCGGGAGCCAAGATCAGCCCCAGCATTTT
CDR3: CASSGSQDQPQHF

length: 12
size: -
J: TRBJ2-1
V: TRBV7-2
D: TRBD2
DNA: TGTGCCAGCAGCTTATCGGGTAGCGGGAGTTTCTTC
CDR3: CASSLSGSGSFF

length: 13
size: -
J: TRBJ1-1
V: TRBV19
D: TRBD1
DNA: TGTGCCAGTAGTAGGGACAGGGGGCTTGAGGCTTTCTTT
CDR3: CASSRDRGLEAFF

length: 16
size: -
J: TRBJ2-2
V: TRBV27
D: TRBD2
DNA: TGTGCCAGCAGTACCCGGGACTACCTACACACCGGGGAGCTGTTTTTT
CDR3: CASSTRDYLHTGELFF

length: 11
size: -
J: TRBJ2-1
V: TRBV20-1
D: TRBD2
DNA: TGCAGTGCCCGAGCGGGAAGTGAGCAGTTCTTC
CDR3: CSARAGSEQFF

length: 18
size: -
J: TRBJ2-1
V: TRBV3-1/TRBV3-2
D: -
DNA: TGTGCCAGCAGCGTTCTTGGAGTGGACGGGAATGAAAACAATGAGCAGTTCTTC
CDR3: CASSVLGVDGNENNEQFF

length: 12
size: -
J: TRBJ1-1
V: TRBV10-3
D: TRBD1
DNA: TGTGCCATAAAAAACAGGGGGTCTGAAGCTTTCTTT
CDR3: CAIKNRGSEAFF

length: 14
size: -
J: TRBJ2-1
V: TRBV5-1
D: -
DNA: TGCGCCAGCGGTTCCGGGAGTCTCGAGGGTGAGCAGTTCTTC
CDR3: CASGSGSLEGEQFF

length: 15
size: -
J: TRBJ2-3
V: TRBV21-1
D: -
DNA: TGTGCCAGCAGCAAGATGTACAGGGGAAGAGATACGCAGTATTTT
CDR3: CASSKMYRGRDTQYF

length: 17
size: -
J: TRBJ1-2
V: TRBV28
D: TRBD1
DNA: TGTGCCAGCAGTGCTGGTGACAGGGCCGGTAGCGCCTATGGCTACACCTTC
CDR3: CASSAGDRAGSAYGYTF

length: 13
size: few
J: TRBJ1-1
V: TRBV5-5
D: -
DNA: TGTGCCAGCTCCTCCTTGGGAGAAGACCAGGCTTTCTTT
CDR3: CASSSLGEDQAFF

length: 16
size: -
J: TRBJ1-1
V: TRBV4-2
D: TRBD1
DNA: TGTGCCAGCAGCCAAGACAGGGGGGAAGAGAACACTGAAGCTTTCTTT
CDR3: CASSQDRGEENTEAFF

length: 17
size: -
J: TRBJ2-3
V: TRBV10-1
D: TRBD2
DNA: TGCGCCAGCAGTGAGTCGCAGGGACTAGCGGCCACAGATACGCAGTATTTT
CDR3: CASSESQGLAATDTQYF

length: 13
size: -
J: TRBJ2-7
V: TRBV30
D: TRBD2
DNA: TGTGCCTGGACTCTAGCGGGAGGCCCCGAGCAGTACTTC
CDR3: CAWTLAGGPEQYF

length: 14
size: -
J: TRBJ2-5
V: TRBV28
D: -
DNA: TGTGCCAGCAGTTTCCTGGTTAGGGGAGAGACCCAGTACTTC
CDR3: CASSFLVRGETQYF

length: 14
size: -
J: TRBJ1-2
V: TRBV3-1/TRBV3-2
D: -
DNA: TGTGCCAGCAGCCCCTGGGGGGATTACTATGGCTACACCTTC
CDR3: CASSPWGDYYGYTF